What follows are 9 T cell receptor beta chains derived from one specimen sequenced in a study of T-cell memory formation after mild COVID-19. TCRdb recomputed calls from the 5' RACE reads with MiXCR, one row per CDR3 protein. In the table there are 550,000 to 600,000 distinct CDR3 sequences, 20% to 25% of which are singletons. Sequences were obtained from PBMCs or a T cell subset sorted from them (not recorded which). These receptor sequences come from an adult woman who had mild COVID-19 (a few samples of this study predate the infection). Cell type and time point are not known.

This clonotype appeared a few times. The chain couples TRBV12-3 or TRBV12-4 to TRBJ2-1; the D gene is possibly TRBD2 (6 bases). Trimming cost V 3 bases and J 5 bases, with 23 bases left between them. CDR3 length: 18 amino acids. The CDR3 region has the DNA TGTGCCAGCAGTTTTACGGAGGGAGTCGGGAGTACCCACAATGAGCAGTTCTTC. Translation gives CASSFTEGVGSTHNEQFF.

This clonotype came up a few times. The chain is built from TRBV4-1 and TRBJ2-5, with TRBD1 matching 8 bases. Germline V CDR1 and CDR2: MGHRA, YSYEKL. The CDR3 is 15 amino acids. V dropped 2 bases and J dropped 0; count of bases not matched to a gene: 2. CDR3 region: CASSQPTGDQETQYF. The DNA of the CDR3 is TGCGCCAGCAGCCAACCGACAGGGGACCAAGAGACCCAGTACTTC.

For the CDR3, the DNA is TGTGCCAGCAGCCAAGCACTAGCGGGAGTTGAGCAGTTCTTC. Translating it yields CASSQALAGVEQFF. The J gene is TRBJ2-1, the V gene TRBV4-2, with 11 nucleotides matching TRBD2. Germline loops: CDR1 LGHNA, CDR2 YNFKEQ. The trim removed 1 base at V and 9 bases at J, leaving 2 bases unmatched. This CDR3 comprises 14 residues.

This clonotype came up a few times. This chain uses TRBV7-9 with TRBJ2-3, with D possibly matching TRBD2 (6 bases). Germline assignment: CDR1 SEHNR and CDR2 FQNEAQ (reference sequence). Trimming pared 8 bases from V and 0 bases from J, leaving 9 bases between. This CDR3 contains 13 residues. CDR3 sequence: CASFGGSTDTQYF. The CDR3 DNA reads TGTGCCAGCTTCGGGGGAAGCACAGATACGCAGTATTTT.

This clonotype was recorded a few times. The rearrangement joins TRBV6-1 to TRBJ2-1, with D unresolved. Germline lookup yields CDR1 MNHNS and CDR2 SASEGT. The CDR3 extends over 12 amino acids. V was cut by 7 bases and J by 5 bases, with 9 bases left in between. The DNA for the CDR3 is TGTGCCAGCATCGGTCCCCACAATGAGCAGTTCTTC. Residues: CASIGPHNEQFF.

This clonotype was recorded a few times. This sequence joins TRBV20-1 and TRBJ2-5; no clear D gene. The CDR3 sequence is 13 residues long. Germline lookup yields CDR1 DFQATT and CDR2 SNEGSKA (reference sequence). Trimming took off 6 bases at V and 4 bases at J, with 15 bases between the two ends. The CDR3 spells CSASRASVETQYF. The DNA for the CDR3 is TGCAGTGCCAGCCGGGCTTCGGTAGAGACCCAGTACTTC.

The chain employs TRBV7-3 and TRBJ2-5; D not resolved. Per germline, CDR1 SGHTA and CDR2 FQGTGA. The CDR3 covers 14 residues. Trimming cost V 2 bases and J 5 bases, with 12 bases left between them. The CDR3 here is CASSLLGGTETQYF. CDR3 nucleotides: TGTGCCAGCAGCTTACTAGGCGGTACGGAGACCCAGTACTTC.

This chain links TRBV7-9 with TRBJ2-2; D may be TRBD2 (6 bases). Germline loops: CDR1 SEHNR, CDR2 FQNEAQ (reference sequence). V lost 8 bases and J lost 4, with 17 bases in between. This CDR3 spans 15 amino acids. The DNA of the CDR3 is TGTGCCAGCGCGGACGGAGGGGCCGGCACCGGGGAGCTGTTTTTT. This gives the protein CASADGGAGTGELFF.

This clonotype was recorded a few times. The V call is TRBV27, the J call TRBJ1-4; a weak D match, TRBD1 (5 bases). The CDR3 runs to 13 residues. Per germline, CDR1 MNHEY and CDR2 SMNVEV (reference sequence). V dropped 3 bases and J dropped 10 bases, with 12 bases sitting between them. This CDR3 is CASSFKVGGKLFF. CDR3 bases: TGTGCCAGCAGTTTTAAAGTCGGGGGAAAACTGTTTTTT.